A selection of T cell receptor beta chains follows, all from one sample in a study of early T cells in non-severe SARS-CoV-2 infection. TCRdb recomputed calls from the 5' RACE reads with MiXCR, one row per CDR3 protein. The table shows more than 45,000 distinct CDR3 sequences, with roughly an eighth occurring only once. Sequencing was done on a sample of whole blood. These receptors came from an adult who was a healthcare worker with PCR-confirmed SARS-CoV-2 infection or an uninfected control (not recorded which). Each CDR3 is given with its conserved first and last residue. Fields, in order: J gene, V gene, CDR3 protein.

TRBJ2-7 | TRBV4-2 | CASSHPQGQQYF
TRBJ2-1 | TRBV5-4 | CASSKGTSGSNEQFF
TRBJ2-1 | TRBV9 | CASSGLADYNEQFF
TRBJ1-2 | TRBV28 | CASSSQMNYGYTF
TRBJ2-1 | TRBV7-6 | CASSLAGAGGKEEQFF
TRBJ2-3 | TRBV7-2 | CASSFRGTQYF
TRBJ1-4 | TRBV20-1 | CSARQSAGLNEKLFF
TRBJ1-1 | TRBV5-1 | CASSLAQGGGTEAFF
TRBJ1-1 | TRBV29-1 | CSAGQGAGSTEAFF
TRBJ2-1 | TRBV9 | CASGHPRGRSGSYNEQFF
TRBJ1-2 | TRBV7-9 | CASSLEGAQRYTF
TRBJ2-1 | TRBV7-3 | CASSEPGLAGNEQFF
TRBJ2-1 | TRBV5-5 | CASSFRAGGRDSYNEQFF
TRBJ2-1 | TRBV24-1 | CATSDPGQVNEQFF
TRBJ1-5 | TRBV2 | CASRGLNLDQPQHF
TRBJ1-4 | TRBV19 | CASSGTGGGEKLFF
TRBJ1-2 | TRBV2 | CASSERFGTANYGYTF
TRBJ1-1 | TRBV5-6 | CASSLARWTLNTEAFF
TRBJ2-1 | TRBV5-6 | CASSGRGLTPYNEQFF
TRBJ2-1 | TRBV18 | CASSPLAGVYNEQFF
TRBJ1-2 | TRBV29-1 | CSVWDREPYGYTF
TRBJ1-2 | TRBV28 | CATDNSRRYGYTF
TRBJ2-3 | TRBV20-1 | CSANPRERTDTQYF
TRBJ2-2 | TRBV5-1 | CASSLLAGNTGELFF
TRBJ2-5 | TRBV18 | CASSPGRGETQYF
TRBJ2-3 | TRBV29-1 | CSVDDRGTDTQYF
TRBJ2-5 | TRBV30 | CAWSVRAGGQETQYF
TRBJ2-7 | TRBV11-2 | CASSLEPGGYEQYF
TRBJ2-3 | TRBV10-3 | CAISDPRDSQGDTQYF
TRBJ2-1 | TRBV29-1 | CSVDRPPGGDEQFF
TRBJ1-3 | TRBV7-6 | CASSLGQGVSGNTIYF
TRBJ2-2 | TRBV5-4 | CASSLAEGSTGELFF
TRBJ1-5 | TRBV2 | CASTQSGQAQPQHF
TRBJ1-1 | TRBV2 | CASSGLLMNTEAFF
TRBJ1-1 | TRBV28 | CASSPFDKNTEAFF
TRBJ2-3 | TRBV5-1 | CASSLEESGTKYF
TRBJ1-2 | TRBV18 | CASSPPGITRGYTF
TRBJ2-1 | TRBV12-3/TRBV12-4 | CASSQSVGSYNEQFF
TRBJ2-1 | TRBV25-1 | CASSEYGSMMVF
TRBJ2-1 | TRBV29-1 | CSVGTRFSYEQFF
TRBJ2-7 | TRBV27 | CASSEGKDYEQYF
TRBJ2-7 | TRBV21-1 | CASSKSGTPRGQSEVYEQYF
TRBJ1-2 | TRBV7-2 | CASSLARGIKEGYTF
TRBJ1-5 | TRBV2 | CASSEIVPERQPQHF
TRBJ2-1 | TRBV7-9 | CASSSRDRWRNEQFF
TRBJ2-5 | TRBV5-4 | CASSLGLAQETQYF
TRBJ1-6 | TRBV5-1 | CASSLGAENSPLHF
TRBJ1-2 | TRBV19 | CASTQTQGTNYGYTF
TRBJ1-6 | TRBV6-4 | CASSDSRASSPLHF
TRBJ1-2 | TRBV28 | CASSPPRAKGYTF